A single T cell receptor beta chain is shown here with its context. This sample was included in a study of blood T cell repertoires in COVID-19. Study overall: The study drew acute and convalescent COVID-19 samples from the United States, Italy and Spain. PBMCs, B-cell-depleted T cells, or T cells provided the cDNA or gDNA that made up the material.

Assay used: immunoSEQ multiplex PCR; TCRdb lists only in-frame clones, some missing. The sample includes about 180,000 clones, 80% to 90% seen only once; the top ten take around 15%. Grouping used clinical history reported by participants in a survey and questionnaire. Between the trimmed V and J ends, which lost 0 bases and 8 bases, there was a span of 16 bases. Germline V gives CDR1 GTSNPN, CDR2 SVGIG (reference sequence). The CDR3 has 14 residues. The receptor comes from a man aged 45-65 years who had recovered from COVID-19. This chain links TRBV30 with TRBJ1-1; tentatively, D is TRBD1 (6 bases). Sequencing used PBMCs or T cells enriched from blood (not recorded which). Here the CDR3 reads CAWSVLSSRGEAFF. The CDR3 DNA sequence: TGTGCCTGGAGTGTACTTTCAAGCAGGGGAGAAGCTTTCTTT.